What follows are 32 T cell receptor beta chains derived from one specimen sequenced in a study of human CD8 memory T cell subsets. Libraries targeted TCR beta using 5' RACE with UMIs. TCRdb reanalyzed the 5' RACE reads and collapses them to one entry per CDR3 protein, without DNA. Its table lists about 6,200 distinct CDR3 sequences. Input material: CD8+ effector memory T cells (TEM) sorted from PBMCs. Subset described: effector memory CD8 T cells, CCR7- CD45RO+ CD95+. The receptors here all came from a human donor in good health.

The genes are TRBV15 and TRBJ1-1; TCRdb indicates TRBD1, and absent DNA this call remains unverified. Germline V CDR1 and CDR2: LNHNV, YYDKDF (reference sequence). The CDR3 sequence is 16 residues long. The CDR3 protein is CATSRDQGRGPTEAFF.

The rearrangement uses TRBV13 and TRBJ2-5; the TRBD1 assignment by TCRdb is unverifiable without DNA. The germline V gene encodes CDR1 PRHDT and CDR2 FYEKMQ (reference sequence). The length of the CDR3 is 15 residues. The CDR3 reads CASSPEGQNQETQYF.

CDR3 loop: CASSQGLVAGGFDTGELFF. V gene TRBV4-1 combines with J gene TRBJ2-2; the TRBD2 assignment by TCRdb is unverifiable without DNA. CDR3 length equals 19 residues. Germline values: CDR1 MGHRA, CDR2 YSYEKL.

The CDR3 protein is CASSSSFGYEQYF. The rearrangement links TRBV5-1 to TRBJ2-7. Per the germline V gene, CDR1 is SGHRS and CDR2 is YFSETQ. CDR3 length: 13 amino acids.

Considering frequency, this clonotype is medium-sized. The chain carries TRBV13 and TRBJ1-4; absent DNA, TCRdb's TRBD1 call cannot be checked. Germline CDR1 PRHDT, CDR2 FYEKMQ (reference sequence). The CDR3 sequence is 17 residues long. CDR3 in amino acids: CASSTQTGDQTNEKLFF.

This clonotype is classed as large by frequency. V and J are TRBV28 and TRBJ1-1; TCRdb returns TRBD1, unconfirmable since there is no DNA. The CDR3 length is 15 residues. Looked up from germline, CDR1 is MDHEN and CDR2 is SYDVKM. CDR3 sequence: CARSNSRVKGTEAFF.

This chain joins TRBV19 and TRBJ2-1. Germline loops: CDR1 LNHDA, CDR2 SQIVND (reference sequence). The CDR3 consists of 15 residues. The CDR3 region is CASSIDNGLGNEQFF.

The rearrangement links TRBV28 to TRBJ2-2; the TCRdb call, TRBD2, lacks DNA for checking. CDR3 length equals 14 residues. Germline lookup yields CDR1 MDHEN and CDR2 SYDVKM. This CDR3 is CASMSLAGTGELFF.

This clonotype is medium-sized by frequency. The CDR3 sequence is CASIPAGTPDEQYF. The chain joins TRBV28 to TRBJ2-7; TCRdb's D call, TRBD2, is unchecked because there is no DNA. The CDR3 sequence is 14 residues long. Germline V CDR1 and CDR2: MDHEN, SYDVKM.

The rearrangement uses TRBV20-1 and TRBJ2-4; TCRdb lists TRBD1, though no DNA is available to test this call. The CDR3 contains 15 residues. Germline CDR1 reads DFQATT; CDR2 reads SNEGSKA (reference sequence). The CDR3 protein is CSACKTGSAKNIQYF.

The chain's CDR3 is CASSPGFNYGYTF. The chain joins TRBV18 to TRBJ1-2. CDR3 size: 13 residues. Per the germline V gene, CDR1 is KGHSH and CDR2 is LQKENI.

This chain links TRBV24-1 with TRBJ2-7; no DNA is available, so the TRBD1 call from TCRdb remains unchecked. Per the germline V gene, CDR1 is KGHDR and CDR2 is SFDVKD. The CDR3 contains 13 residues. This chain's CDR3 is CATSDDSVNEQYF.

This clonotype is deemed medium-sized by its frequency. The rearrangement uses TRBV5-6 and TRBJ2-5; TCRdb picks TRBD1, but there is no DNA to check that call. Germline loops: CDR1 SGHDT, CDR2 YYEEEE. This CDR3 is built from 14 residues. The CDR3 here is CASSPLRGGKTQYF.

The gene calls are TRBV9 and TRBJ2-1; TCRdb returns TRBD1, unconfirmable since there is no DNA. The germline gives CDR1 SGDLS, CDR2 YYNGEE. This CDR3 is built from 15 residues. CDR3 amino acids: CASSFGTLPGDEQFF.

The chain couples TRBV11-2 to TRBJ2-5; without DNA, the TCRdb call of TRBD1 cannot be checked. The CDR3 consists of 14 residues. Germline CDR1 and CDR2: SGHAT and FQNNGV. The CDR3 sequence is CASSGWDGQETQYF.

The chain carries TRBV5-1 and TRBJ2-7; TCRdb proposes TRBD1, but this gene call is untestable without DNA. The CDR3 consists of 14 residues. Germline values: CDR1 SGHRS, CDR2 YFSETQ. CDR3 loop: CASSLVRSTDEQYF.

The chain is built from TRBV29-1 and TRBJ2-7. Germline lookup yields CDR1 SQVTM and CDR2 ANQGSEA. The length of the CDR3 is 14 residues. This CDR3 is CSVEDPADGYEQYF.

Measured by frequency, this clonotype is medium-sized (0.01 to 0.1%). The gene calls are TRBV29-1 and TRBJ2-7; TCRdb outputs TRBD1, but without DNA this stays unchecked. The CDR3 is 12 amino acids. Germline-derived CDR1 and CDR2 are SQVTM and ANQGSEA. The CDR3: CSAGTGIYEQYF.

V and J are TRBV19 and TRBJ2-1; TCRdb names TRBD1, which stays unverified in the absence of DNA. The germline V gene encodes CDR1 LNHDA and CDR2 SQIVND (reference sequence). CDR3 length: 14 amino acids. CDR3 amino acids: CASSYMQGGNEQFF.

J is TRBJ1-2 and V is TRBV6-2 or TRBV6-3; without DNA, the TCRdb call of TRBD1 cannot be checked. The CDR3 runs 14 residues. Looked up from germline, CDR1 is MNHEY and CDR2 is SVGEGT. The CDR3 is CASSTGQEADGYTF.

The chain is built from TRBV7-2 and TRBJ2-2. This CDR3 has 14 residues. Germline V gene lookup returns CDR1 SGHTA and CDR2 FQGNSA. CDR3 sequence: CASSLRPGTGELFF.

The CDR3 loop reads CASSYSGQGNEQYF. The chain combines TRBV6-5 with TRBJ2-7; TCRdb designates TRBD1, a call that cannot be tested without DNA. Germline CDR1 is MNHEY and CDR2 is SVGAGI. This CDR3 spans 14 amino acids.

CDR3 protein: CASSLEGLFDEQYF. The V gene is TRBV5-1, the J gene TRBJ2-7; TCRdb calls TRBD2, which cannot be checked without DNA. CDR3 length: 14 amino acids. Looked up from germline, CDR1 is SGHRS and CDR2 is YFSETQ.

In terms of frequency, this clonotype is medium-sized (0.01 to 0.1%). V usage is TRBV12-3 or TRBV12-4 and J usage is TRBJ2-7. The CDR3 totals 11 residues. CDR3 sequence reads: CASSLEYEQYF.

The chain couples TRBV13 to TRBJ2-1. The CDR3 extends over 16 amino acids. The V gene's germline CDR1 is PRHDT and CDR2 FYEKMQ (reference sequence). The CDR3 sequence is CASSLGLSVAYNEQFF.

The J gene is TRBJ2-3, the V gene TRBV15; the D call from TCRdb, TRBD2, cannot be confirmed without DNA. The CDR3 extends over 16 amino acids. Germline values: CDR1 LNHNV, CDR2 YYDKDF (reference sequence). This CDR3 reads CATSRPGLPIAHTQYF.

This sequence joins TRBV27 and TRBJ2-1; TCRdb outputs TRBD1, but without DNA this stays unchecked. The CDR3 runs 16 residues. The germline V gene encodes CDR1 MNHEY and CDR2 SMNVEV (reference sequence). The CDR3 reads CASSPSGGHSYNEQFF.

The gene calls are TRBV4-3 and TRBJ1-1. This CDR3 spans 16 amino acids. Looked up from germline, CDR1 is LGHNA and CDR2 is YSLEER. This CDR3 is CASSQDLSFVGTEAFF.

The CDR3: CASSPNQGEEPQHF. J is TRBJ1-5 and V is TRBV7-6; TCRdb's assignment of TRBD1 cannot be checked, as there is no DNA. This CDR3 is 14 amino acids long. Germline V gives CDR1 SGHVS, CDR2 FNYEAQ.

The rearrangement uses TRBV15 and TRBJ1-2; TCRdb returns TRBD1, unconfirmable since there is no DNA. The CDR3 is made up of 14 amino acids. Germline CDR1 LNHNV, CDR2 YYDKDF (reference sequence). The CDR3 spells CATSPRTANYGYTF.

V usage is TRBV28 and J usage is TRBJ2-5; TCRdb's D call of TRBD2 is untestable without DNA. Germline assignment: CDR1 MDHEN and CDR2 SYDVKM. The CDR3 contains 14 residues. CDR3 sequence reads: CASSSLGGKETQYF.

This clonotype is deemed medium-sized (0.01 to 0.1%) by its frequency. The chain combines TRBV5-5 with TRBJ1-1. The CDR3 covers 14 residues. The germline V gene encodes CDR1 SGHKS and CDR2 YYEKEE (reference sequence). The CDR3: CASSLTLMVSEAFF.